Shown below are 21 T cell receptor beta chains from a single sample sequenced in a study of OX40 agonist ivuxolimab in advanced cancers. Assay: immunoSEQ multiplex PCR; the TCRdb copy retains only in-frame clones and omits some. The sample records 40,000 to 55,000 clones, 92% being singletons. Source: CD4+ or CD8+ T cells sorted from blood, taken in a trial of the OX40 agonist ivuxolimab. Receptor source: an adult with an advanced solid tumor such as melanoma, head and neck, liver or kidney cancer.

The genes are TRBV29-1 and TRBJ2-1, with D hard to call. Trimming removed 0 bases at V and 4 bases at J, with 13 bases between. There are 15 residues in the CDR3. The germline CDR1 and CDR2 sequences are SQVTM and ANQGSEA. CDR3 sequence reads: CSVEDGSVGYNEQFF. The CDR3 nucleotides read TGCAGCGTTGAAGATGGTAGTGTGGGGTACAATGAGCAGTTCTTC.

V is TRBV27 and J is TRBJ1-1; D is uncertain. Per the germline V gene, CDR1 is MNHEY and CDR2 is SMNVEV (reference sequence). The CDR3 totals 13 residues. V lost 3 bases and J lost 0, with 5 bases in between. In DNA form, the CDR3 reads TGTGCCAGCAGTTTCGGCCTGAACACTGAAGCTTTCTTT. Protein: CASSFGLNTEAFF.

The V gene is TRBV28, the J gene TRBJ2-7, with D perhaps matching TRBD2 (6 bases). V shed 5 bases and J shed 0 bases, with 11 bases lying between them. Germline V gives CDR1 MDHEN, CDR2 SYDVKM. This CDR3 contains 14 residues. CDR3: CASSPSGSSYEQYF. The CDR3 DNA reads TGTGCCAGCAGTCCCTCCGGGAGCTCCTACGAGCAGTACTTC.

The gene calls are TRBV5-1 and TRBJ2-3; D is undetermined. Trimming shortened V by 7 bases and J by 2 bases, and 11 bases separated the two germline ends. Germline CDR1 reads SGHRS; CDR2 reads YFSETQ. There are 13 residues in the CDR3. CDR3 DNA sequence: TGCGCCAGCCCCGACCCCATCACAGATACGCAGTATTTT. It codes for CASPDPITDTQYF.

V and J are TRBV9 and TRBJ2-3, with 9 nucleotides matching TRBD2. CDR3 length: 15 residues. Germline CDR1 SGDLS, CDR2 YYNGEE. V lost 1 base, J lost 5 bases, and 5 bases stayed unmatched. The CDR3 reads CASSVLAGGLDTQYF. The CDR3 DNA follows: TGTGCCAGCAGCGTACTCGCGGGAGGGTTAGATACGCAGTATTTT.

In regard to this clone: Its ends do not fully match the called genes, so a read error is possible. CDR3 nucleotides: TGTGCCAGCAGAGAAGGGTTGAGCTCCTACGAGCAGTACTTC. Residues: CASREGLSSYEQYF. The chain uses TRBV2 and TRBJ2-7; D is unclear. The CDR3 runs 14 residues. Looked up from germline, CDR1 is SNHLY and CDR2 is FYNNEI.

The gene calls are TRBV9 and TRBJ2-7; no reliable D call. V was cut by 0 bases and J by 0 bases, with 13 bases left in between. The CDR3 totals 16 residues. Germline values: CDR1 SGDLS, CDR2 YYNGEE. This chain's CDR3 is CASSVGGLRLSYEQYF. As DNA, the CDR3 is TGTGCCAGCAGCGTAGGGGGTTTACGCCTCTCCTACGAGCAGTACTTC.

This chain connects TRBV28 to TRBJ2-5; 12 positions agree with TRBD2. The J segment lost 5 bases and the V segment lost 6 bases, leaving 16 bases of the junction unmatched. There are 18 residues in the CDR3. Germline V gene lookup returns CDR1 MDHEN and CDR2 SYDVKM. The CDR3 DNA follows: TGTGCCAGCAGCCGCCCGGGAAACCTAGCGGGAGGGCCGGAGACCCAGTACTTC. It is translated as CASSRPGNLAGGPETQYF.

The J gene is TRBJ1-2, the V gene TRBV7-8; 9 nucleotides line up with TRBD1. Germline V CDR1 and CDR2: SGHVS, FQNEAQ. The V gene end was trimmed by 5 bases and the J gene end by 8 bases; junction bases not matched to a gene: 12. This CDR3 region has 15 residues. This CDR3 is CASSQTGTGTLGYTF. The CDR3, as DNA: TGTGCCAGCAGCCAGACCGGGACAGGGACTTTAGGCTACACCTTC.

The chain joins TRBV15 to TRBJ2-7, with D perhaps being TRBD1 or TRBD2 (5 bases each). The CDR3 spans 13 residues. CDR1 and CDR2 from the germline V gene are LNHNV and YYDKDF (reference sequence). V shed 3 bases and J shed 2 bases, with 8 bases lying between them. The CDR3 bases are TGTGCCACCAGCAGGGGACCACCCTACGAGCAGTACTTC. This encodes CATSRGPPYEQYF. Drawing the rest from reference TRBV15 and TRBJ2-7, the complete variable domain is DAMVIQNPRYQVTQFGKPVTLSCSQTLNHNVMYWYQQKSSQAPKLLFHYYDKDFNNEADTPDNFQSRRPNTSFCFLDIRSPGLGDTAMYLCATSRGPPYEQYFGPGTRLTVT.

The chain links TRBV4-1 to TRBJ1-6; weak D call: TRBD1 (5 bases). The V end lost 1 base, the J end lost 8 bases, and 9 bases lay between the germline ends. Germline lookup yields CDR1 MGHRA and CDR2 YSYEKL. CDR3 length equals 14 residues. The CDR3 spells CASSQGRDYSPLHF. The CDR3 region has the DNA TGCGCCAGCAGCCAAGGAAGGGACTATTCACCCCTCCACTTT.

The V and J genes are TRBV10-2 and TRBJ2-3; D is uncertain. The germline V gene has CDR1 WSHSY and CDR2 SAAADI. Trimming took off 8 bases at V and 9 bases at J, with 12 bases between the two ends. The CDR3 is 11 amino acids. The CDR3 DNA is TGCGCCAGCGCCGCGGATTACACGCAGTATTTT. Residues: CASAADYTQYF.

V is TRBV11-3 and J is TRBJ2-7; D is perhaps TRBD1 (5 bases). Germline V gene lookup returns CDR1 SGHNT and CDR2 YENEEA. V dropped 5 bases and J dropped 0 bases, with 17 bases sitting between them. The CDR3 length is 16 residues. CDR3 DNA sequence: TGTGCCAGCAGCCTCATTAGGGGCAGTCTCTCCTACGAGCAGTACTTC. As protein: CASSLIRGSLSYEQYF.

J is TRBJ1-1 and V is TRBV7-9, with unresolved D. V shed 1 base and J shed 4 bases, with 13 bases lying between them. Germline V gene sequence: CDR1 SEHNR, CDR2 FQNEAQ (reference sequence). CDR3 length: 15 residues. As DNA, the CDR3 is TGTGCCAGCAGCTTAGTTCGGCTAGCCGGCACTGAAGCTTTCTTT. Amino acid sequence: CASSLVRLAGTEAFF.

The chain links TRBV11-3 to TRBJ2-7; a weak D match, TRBD2 (7 bases). V lost 5 bases and J lost 3, with 11 bases in between. The CDR3 has 13 amino acids. The germline V gene has CDR1 SGHNT and CDR2 YENEEA. The CDR3 nucleotides are TGTGCCAGCAGCACAGGGACTAACTACGAGCAGTACTTC. Translation: CASSTGTNYEQYF.

This chain joins TRBV4-1 and TRBJ2-2; no definite D call. From germline, CDR1 is MGHRA and CDR2 YSYEKL. CDR3 length: 13 residues. Trimming took 1 base from V and 8 from J, leaving 8 bases between them. The CDR3: CASSQAEPGELFF. As DNA, the CDR3 is TGCGCCAGCAGCCAAGCAGAACCTGGGGAGCTGTTTTTT.

V usage is TRBV11-2 and J usage is TRBJ2-5, with 7 bases aligning to TRBD1. After removal of 1 base from V and 5 bases from J, the junction contained 16 bases not matched to a gene. The germline V gene encodes CDR1 SGHAT and CDR2 FQNNGV. This CDR3 spans 18 amino acids. CDR3 nucleotides: TGTGCCAGCAGCTTAGGCAGTTGGTGGGACAGCTCAGGGGAGACCCAGTACTTC. It encodes CASSLGSWWDSSGETQYF. Complete variable domain (other parts from reference TRBV11-2 and TRBJ2-5): EAGVAQSPRYKIIEKRQSVAFWCNPISGHATLYWYQQILGQGPKLLIQFQNNGVVDDSQLPKDRFSAERLKGVDSTLKIQPAKLEDSAVYLCASSLGSWWDSSGETQYFGPGTRLLVL.

This CDR3 is CASGRIGTTNEKLFF. Here the CDR3 DNA reads TGTGCCAGCGGAAGAATCGGAACAACTAATGAAAAACTGTTTTTT. The chain carries TRBV28 and TRBJ1-4; D is unclear. V lost 8 bases to trimming and J lost 0 bases, with 13 bases between them. The CDR3 has 15 residues. CDR1 is MDHEN and CDR2 is SYDVKM in the germline V gene.

The V call is TRBV2, the J call TRBJ1-1; 10 nucleotides align to TRBD1. Trimming cost V 3 bases and J 4 bases; bases outside gene matches: 5. Germline V CDR1 and CDR2: SNHLY, FYNNEI. The CDR3 runs 15 residues. CDR3 sequence (DNA): TGTGCCAGCAGTGACGACAGGGGGCAGGGCACTGAAGCTTTCTTT. This codes for CASSDDRGQGTEAFF.

This sequence joins TRBV9 and TRBJ2-5, with 9 nucleotides matching TRBD1. The J segment lost 5 bases and the V segment lost 5 bases, leaving 7 bases of the junction unmatched. Germline V gene data show CDR1 as SGDLS and CDR2 as YYNGEE. The CDR3 runs 14 residues. For the CDR3, the DNA is TGTGCCAGCAGTGTTACAGGGGGCGGGGAGACCCAGTACTTC. Amino acid sequence: CASSVTGGGETQYF.

The rearrangement joins TRBV4-1 to TRBJ2-5; D gene unclear. Trimming took off 4 bases at V and 2 bases at J, with 8 bases between the two ends. The CDR3 length is 13 residues. Germline CDR1 reads MGHRA; CDR2 reads YSYEKL. The CDR3: CASSPRWQETQYF. CDR3 DNA sequence: TGCGCCAGCAGCCCCCGGTGGCAAGAGACCCAGTACTTC.